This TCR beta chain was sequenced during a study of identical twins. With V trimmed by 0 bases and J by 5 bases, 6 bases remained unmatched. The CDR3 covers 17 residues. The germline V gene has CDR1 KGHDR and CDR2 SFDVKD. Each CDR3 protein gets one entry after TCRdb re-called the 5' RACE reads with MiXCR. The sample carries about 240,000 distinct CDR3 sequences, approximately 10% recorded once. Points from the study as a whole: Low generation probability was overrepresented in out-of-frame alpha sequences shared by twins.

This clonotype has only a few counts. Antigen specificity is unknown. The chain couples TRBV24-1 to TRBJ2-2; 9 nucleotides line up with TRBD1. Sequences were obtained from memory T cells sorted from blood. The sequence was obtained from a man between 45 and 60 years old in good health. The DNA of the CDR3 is TGTGCCACCAGTGATTTGCCAAGCGACAGGGGGACCGGGGAGCTGTTTTTT. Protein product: CATSDLPSDRGTGELFF.